This T cell receptor beta chain comes out of a study of blood T cells in healthy people across ages. The CDR3 spans 14 residues. Deletions cut 2 bases from V and 0 bases from J, with 8 bases between. CDR1 SGDLS and CDR2 YYNGEE come from the germline V gene. Every sample had a minimum of 6 million PBMCs isolated. A second PCR, run for roughly 7 to 12 cycles, used a sample-barcoded 5' primer plus a J-beta primer mix. Tags on each cDNA molecule came from a template-switch adaptor with 12 random nucleotides. Each CDR3 protein gets one entry after TCRdb re-called the 5' RACE reads with MiXCR. Of around 1,800,000 distinct CDR3 sequences in the sample, approximately 40% were seen once.

The chain couples TRBV9 to TRBJ1-1, with D maybe TRBD1 (5 bases). The clonotype originates from a human donor in good health. The material sequenced was blood. The CDR3 coding sequence is TGTGCCAGCAGCGTCGGGGCTATGAACACTGAAGCTTTCTTT. Protein: CASSVGAMNTEAFF.